The 20 T cell receptor beta chains reported below all come from one sample, sequenced in a study of Graves' ophthalmopathy and Graves' hyperthyroidism. TCR beta CDR3 amplification used RNA transcripts. Scientists carried out first-round RT-PCR using HTBI primers and then a second-round multiplex PCR. MiXCR, applied by TCRdb to the multiplex PCR reads, yields one record per CDR3 protein. The table lists about 480,000 distinct CDR3 sequences, around an eighth of them singletons, with 9.5% to 10% in the top ten. Material: blood. The receptors shown here come from a woman younger than 45 with Graves' ophthalmopathy.

This clonotype was observed a few times. The chain links TRBV6-5 to TRBJ2-7; the D is unclear. V was cut by 1 base and J by 0 bases, with 10 bases left in between. The CDR3 is 15 amino acids. Per germline, CDR1 MNHEY and CDR2 SVGAGI. The CDR3 is CASSYLKGNSYEQYF. The CDR3 DNA reads as TGTGCCAGCAGTTACTTAAAAGGGAACTCCTACGAGCAGTACTTC.

The chain combines TRBV6-2 or TRBV6-3 with TRBJ1-5, with 10 bases lining up with TRBD1. This CDR3 comprises 18 residues. In germline, CDR1 is MNHEY, CDR2 SVGEGT. V lost 2 bases and J lost 0; bases outside the gene matches: 7. CDR3 sequence (DNA): TGTGCCAGCAGTTACGATATAGGGACAGGGGTTAGCAATCAGCCCCAGCATTTT. Translation: CASSYDIGTGVSNQPQHF.

This clonotype was recorded at least ten times. V is TRBV2 and J is TRBJ1-1; D is ambiguous. V was pared by 3 bases and J by 1 base, with 6 bases between. The CDR3 contains 13 residues. Germline CDR1 and CDR2: SNHLY and FYNNEI. DNA of the CDR3: TGTGCCAGCAGTGAGAGAAAGAACACTGAAGCTTTCTTT. Translation gives CASSERKNTEAFF.

This clonotype has ten or more counts. This chain joins TRBV10-2 and TRBJ1-2; a weak D match, TRBD1 (5 bases). The CDR3 contains 14 residues. Trimming took off 0 bases at V and 2 bases at J, with 7 bases between the two ends. Germline CDR1 reads WSHSY; CDR2 reads SAAADI. CDR3 amino acids: CASSESGPNYGYTF. CDR3 DNA sequence: TGCGCCAGCAGTGAGTCGGGGCCAAACTATGGCTACACCTTC.

The sample holds a few counts of this clonotype. This chain joins TRBV12-3 or TRBV12-4 and TRBJ2-5; D remains ambiguous. The CDR3 is 13 residues long. Trimming left V 0 bases short and J 3 bases short, with 5 bases between. The CDR3 is CASSLASEETQYF. CDR3 DNA: TGTGCCAGCAGTTTAGCGTCGGAAGAGACCCAGTACTTC.

In its sample, this clonotype was seen many times. The genes are TRBV6-5 and TRBJ2-2; D gene uncertain. The germline V gene encodes CDR1 MNHEY and CDR2 SVGAGI. This CDR3 contains 13 residues. Trimming shortened V by 8 bases and J by 3 bases, and 10 bases separated the two germline ends. CDR3 sequence reads: CASQRTDTGELFF. The CDR3 DNA reads as TGTGCCAGCCAACGGACGGACACCGGGGAGCTGTTTTTT.

This clonotype has ten or more counts. This chain connects TRBV27 to TRBJ1-1, with D possibly matching TRBD1 (6 bases). In germline, CDR1 is MNHEY, CDR2 SMNVEV (reference sequence). V dropped 9 bases and J dropped 3 bases, with 14 bases sitting between them. CDR3 length: 13 amino acids. CDR3 sequence (DNA): TGTGCCAGTCCCGAAGGGGGGGACACTGAAGCTTTCTTT. This codes for CASPEGGDTEAFF.

This clonotype was detected many times. This rearrangement joins TRBV6-1 to TRBJ2-7; TRBD2 agrees at 10 bases. Trimming at V came to 7 bases and at J to 1 base, leaving 7 bases not matched to a gene. The CDR3 has 15 residues. From germline, CDR1 is MNHNS and CDR2 SASEGT. CDR3 residues: CASIQSSGGSYEQYF. Written as DNA, the CDR3 is TGTGCCAGCATACAGTCTAGCGGGGGATCCTACGAGCAGTACTTC.

This clonotype showed up many times. At one boundary the junction diverges from the germline segment, which might be a read error. The chain combines TRBV11-2 with TRBJ2-7; D may match TRBD1 or TRBD2 (6 bases each). Germline V CDR1 and CDR2: SGHAT, FQNNGV. The CDR3 covers 16 residues. The CDR3 DNA reads TGTGCCAGCAGCTTAGAGAACTACAGAGGGGGGTACGAGCGGTACTTC. This gives the protein CASSLENYRGGYERYF.

This clonotype was recorded at least ten times. V and J are TRBV20-1 and TRBJ2-7; D uncertain. Trimming took off 8 bases at V and 5 bases at J, with 13 bases between the two ends. The CDR3 has 11 residues. Germline V gives CDR1 DFQATT, CDR2 SNEGSKA (reference sequence). CDR3 nucleotide sequence: TGCAGTCCAAGGGATTTCAACGAGCAGTACTTC. Translating it yields CSPRDFNEQYF.

This clonotype was found many times. CDR3 nucleotide sequence: TGTGCCAGTAGTCCACGGACAGGGGCCGGGGCCAACGTCCTGACTTTC. Protein sequence: CASSPRTGAGANVLTF. The chain carries TRBV19 and TRBJ2-6; 9 positions match TRBD1. This CDR3 comprises 16 residues. Germline-derived CDR1 and CDR2 are LNHDA and SQIVND (reference sequence). V lost 5 bases, J lost 4 bases, and 6 bases stayed unmatched.

Many counts were recorded for this clonotype. The chain combines TRBV12-3 or TRBV12-4 with TRBJ2-7, with 7 bases that match TRBD1. This CDR3 comprises 15 residues. Trimming removed 6 bases from V and 2 bases from J; junction bases left unmatched: 10. The CDR3 sequence is CASRSIGTAAYEQYF. The DNA of the CDR3 is TGTGCCAGCAGATCGATCGGGACAGCGGCCTACGAGCAGTACTTC.

This clonotype has just a few counts. This CDR3 is CASSGSGTGNTEAFF. The CDR3 DNA sequence: TGCGCCAGCAGCGGCTCCGGGACGGGGAACACTGAAGCTTTCTTT. The chain employs TRBV5-1 and TRBJ1-1, with a tentative D call TRBD1 (5 bases). The CDR3 consists of 15 residues. V gave up 4 bases and J gave up 1 base, with 14 bases separating them. The germline CDR1 and CDR2 sequences are SGHRS and YFSETQ.

This clonotype occurred many times. V and J are TRBV9 and TRBJ2-5; TRBD2 matches at 11 bases. The ends lost 4 bases at V and 5 bases at J; junction bases unmatched: 7. Germline V gene lookup returns CDR1 SGDLS and CDR2 YYNGEE. This CDR3 is built from 15 residues. CDR3 DNA sequence: TGTGCCAGCAGCCGTAGCGGGGGGGCATCGGAGACCCAGTACTTC. Encoded protein: CASSRSGGASETQYF.

This clonotype was observed many times. This CDR3 is CASSPGGTGELFF. The CDR3 DNA follows: TGTGCCAGCAGTCCAGGGGGGACCGGGGAGCTGTTTTTT. The chain carries TRBV12-3 or TRBV12-4 and TRBJ2-2; weak D call: TRBD1 (7 bases). This CDR3 has 13 amino acids. V lost 5 bases and J 5 bases, leaving 9 bases between the germline ends.

This clonotype was counted at least ten times. The chain is built from TRBV7-3 and TRBJ1-1; maybe TRBD1 (6 bases). V lost 5 bases and J 1 base, leaving 14 bases between the germline ends. In germline, CDR1 is SGHTA, CDR2 FQGTGA. The CDR3 is 15 residues long. DNA of the CDR3: TGTGCCAGCAGCCTGTATCCGGGGGCGAACACTGAAGCTTTCTTT. It translates to CASSLYPGANTEAFF. Complete variable domain (other parts from reference TRBV7-3 and TRBJ1-1): GAGVSQTPSNKVTEKGKYVELRCDPISGHTALYWYRQSLGQGPEFLIYFQGTGAADDSGLPNDRFFAVRPEGSVSTLKIQRTERGDSAVYLCASSLYPGANTEAFFGQGTRLTVV.

A word on this clonotype: The junction and the germline gene differ at one end; a read error may be behind it. V and J are TRBV19 and TRBJ1-2; D is uncertain. The length of the CDR3 is 17 residues. Germline values: CDR1 LNHDA, CDR2 SQIVND (reference sequence). The CDR3 DNA is TGTACCAGTAGTAAACGGACGGACCTGTTAGCTAACTATGGCTACACCTTC. Translation: CTSSKRTDLLANYGYTF.

The chain has TRBV5-5 and TRBJ2-7; a weak D match, TRBD2 (6 bases). The CDR3 extends over 16 amino acids. V was trimmed by 1 base and J by 1 base, leaving 15 bases between them. From germline, CDR1 is SGHKS and CDR2 YYEKEE (reference sequence). Written as DNA, the CDR3 is TGTGCCAGCAGCTTGTTGGAGGGGAGTGCTTCCTACGAGCAGTACTTC. It is translated as CASSLLEGSASYEQYF. Drawing the rest from reference TRBV5-5 and TRBJ2-7, the complete variable domain is DAGVTQSPTHLIKTRGQQVTLRCSPISGHKSVSWYQQVLGQGPQFIFQYYEKEERGRGNFPDRFSARQFPNYSSELNVNALLLGDSALYLCASSLLEGSASYEQYFGPGTRLTVT.

This clonotype was seen ten or more times. This chain uses TRBV12-3 or TRBV12-4 with TRBJ1-2, with 7 bases that match TRBD1. CDR3 size: 14 residues. The junction had 8 bases not matched to a gene; V was cut back by 5 bases and J by 5 bases. DNA for the CDR3: TGTGCCAGCAGTCCCCAGACAGGGAGGTATGGCTACACCTTC. It translates to CASSPQTGRYGYTF.

This clonotype was recorded at least ten times. This chain uses TRBV6-5 with TRBJ1-2, with 10 bases lining up with TRBD1. The CDR3 contains 13 residues. Per the germline V gene, CDR1 is MNHEY and CDR2 is SVGAGI. V dropped 2 bases and J dropped 12; count of bases not matched to a gene: 6. The CDR3 is CASSYARQGANTF. The CDR3 nucleotides are TGTGCCAGCAGTTACGCGAGACAGGGGGCAAACACCTTC.